This T cell receptor (beta chain) derives from a study of OX40 agonist ivuxolimab in advanced cancers. About the study: Of mixed ages from about 20 to 85 and averaging roughly 66 years, the group was 65% to 85% male.

Here immunoSEQ multiplex PCR was the method, and the copy in TCRdb shows in-frame clones only, minus some. Seen here are about 81,000 clones, approximately 94% observed once, and the top ten hold roughly an eighth. Germline CDR1 reads SEHNR; CDR2 reads FQNEAQ (reference sequence). The V gene lost 8 bases and the J gene lost 6 bases, with 10 bases spanning the gap. The CDR3 loop spans 11 amino acids. Sequenced material: CD4+ or CD8+ T cells sorted from blood, taken in a trial of the OX40 agonist ivuxolimab. The source is an adult with an advanced solid tumor such as melanoma, head and neck, liver or kidney cancer. The chain employs TRBV7-9 and TRBJ1-2; D is unclear. CDR3 DNA: TGTGCCAGCGGGAAGGGCGATGGCTACACCTTC. Protein: CASGKGDGYTF.